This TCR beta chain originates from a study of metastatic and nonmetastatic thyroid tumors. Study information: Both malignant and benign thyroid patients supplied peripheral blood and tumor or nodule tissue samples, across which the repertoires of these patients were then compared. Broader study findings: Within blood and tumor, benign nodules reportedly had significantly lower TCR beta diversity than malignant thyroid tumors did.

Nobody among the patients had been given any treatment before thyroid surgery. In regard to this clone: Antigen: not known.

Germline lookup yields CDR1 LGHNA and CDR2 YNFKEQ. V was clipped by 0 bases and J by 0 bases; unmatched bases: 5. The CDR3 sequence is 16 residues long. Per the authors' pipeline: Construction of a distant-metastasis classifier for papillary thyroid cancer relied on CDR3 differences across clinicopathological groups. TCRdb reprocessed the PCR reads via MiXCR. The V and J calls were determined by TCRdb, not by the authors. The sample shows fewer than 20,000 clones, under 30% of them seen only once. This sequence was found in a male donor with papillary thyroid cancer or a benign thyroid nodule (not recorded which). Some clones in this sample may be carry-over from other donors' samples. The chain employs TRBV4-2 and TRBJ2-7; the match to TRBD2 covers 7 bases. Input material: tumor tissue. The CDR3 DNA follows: TGTGCCAGCAGCCAAGATGGAGCGGGGAGCTCCTACGAGCAGTACTTC. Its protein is CASSQDGAGSSYEQYF.